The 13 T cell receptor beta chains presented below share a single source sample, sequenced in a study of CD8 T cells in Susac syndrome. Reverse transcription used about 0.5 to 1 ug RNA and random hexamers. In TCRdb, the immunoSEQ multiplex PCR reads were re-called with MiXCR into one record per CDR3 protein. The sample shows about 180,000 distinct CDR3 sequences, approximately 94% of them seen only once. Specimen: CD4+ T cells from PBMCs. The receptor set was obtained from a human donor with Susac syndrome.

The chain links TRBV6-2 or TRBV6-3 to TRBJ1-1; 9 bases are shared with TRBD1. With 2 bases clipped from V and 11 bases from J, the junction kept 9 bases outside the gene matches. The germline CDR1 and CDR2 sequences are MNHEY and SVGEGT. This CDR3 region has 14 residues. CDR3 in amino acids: CASSYKQGAGTAFF. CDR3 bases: TGTGCCAGCAGTTACAAACAGGGGGCTGGTACGGCTTTCTTT.

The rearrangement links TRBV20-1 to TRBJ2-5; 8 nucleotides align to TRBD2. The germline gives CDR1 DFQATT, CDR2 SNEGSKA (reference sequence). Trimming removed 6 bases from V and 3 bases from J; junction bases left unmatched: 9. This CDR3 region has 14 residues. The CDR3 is CSALRGGVKETQYF. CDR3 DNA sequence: TGCAGTGCCCTCCGGGGGGGGGTCAAAGAGACCCAGTACTTC.

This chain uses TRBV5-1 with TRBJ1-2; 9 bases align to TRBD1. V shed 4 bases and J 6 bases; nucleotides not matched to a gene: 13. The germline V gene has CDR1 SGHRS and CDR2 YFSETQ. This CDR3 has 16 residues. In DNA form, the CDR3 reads TGCGCCAGCAGCCCTACGGCCGCCGGGACAGGGCATGGCTACACCTTC. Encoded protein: CASSPTAAGTGHGYTF.

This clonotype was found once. CDR3 residues: CASSFRRNEQFF. CDR3 in DNA: TGTGCCAGCAGCTTTAGGCGCAATGAGCAGTTCTTC. The chain has TRBV5-6 and TRBJ2-1; no clear D gene. In germline, CDR1 is SGHDT, CDR2 YYEEEE. Deletions cut 2 bases from V and 6 bases from J, with 6 bases between. The CDR3 runs 12 residues.

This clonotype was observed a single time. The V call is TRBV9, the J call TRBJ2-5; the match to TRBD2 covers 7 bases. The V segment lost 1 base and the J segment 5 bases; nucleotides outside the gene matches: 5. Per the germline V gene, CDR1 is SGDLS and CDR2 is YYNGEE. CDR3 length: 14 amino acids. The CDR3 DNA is TGTGCCAGCAGCGTATCTAGCGGAGGGGAGACCCAGTACTTC. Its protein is CASSVSSGGETQYF.

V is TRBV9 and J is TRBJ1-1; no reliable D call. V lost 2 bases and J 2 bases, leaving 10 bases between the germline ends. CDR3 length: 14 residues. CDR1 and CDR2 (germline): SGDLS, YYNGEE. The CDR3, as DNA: TGTGCCAGCAGCGTTGGACTCATAAACACTGAAGCTTTCTTT. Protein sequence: CASSVGLINTEAFF.

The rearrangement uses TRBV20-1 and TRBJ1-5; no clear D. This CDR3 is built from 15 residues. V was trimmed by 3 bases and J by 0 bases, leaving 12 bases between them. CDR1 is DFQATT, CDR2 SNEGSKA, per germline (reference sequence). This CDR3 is CSASIIGNSNQPQHF. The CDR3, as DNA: TGCAGTGCTAGTATCATCGGTAATAGCAATCAGCCCCAGCATTTT.

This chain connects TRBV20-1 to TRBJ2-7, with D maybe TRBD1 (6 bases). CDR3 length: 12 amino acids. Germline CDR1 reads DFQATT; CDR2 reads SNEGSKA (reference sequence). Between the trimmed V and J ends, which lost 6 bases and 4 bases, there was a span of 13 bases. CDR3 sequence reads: CSARLRGYEQYF. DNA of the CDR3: TGCAGTGCCCGTCTCAGGGGATACGAGCAGTACTTC.

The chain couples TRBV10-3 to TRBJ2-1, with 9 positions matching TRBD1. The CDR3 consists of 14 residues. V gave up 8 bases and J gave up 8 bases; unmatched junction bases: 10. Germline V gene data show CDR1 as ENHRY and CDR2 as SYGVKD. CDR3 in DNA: TGTGCCATCCGGGGAGACAGGGGGTTTGATGAGCAGTTCTTC. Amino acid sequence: CAIRGDRGFDEQFF.

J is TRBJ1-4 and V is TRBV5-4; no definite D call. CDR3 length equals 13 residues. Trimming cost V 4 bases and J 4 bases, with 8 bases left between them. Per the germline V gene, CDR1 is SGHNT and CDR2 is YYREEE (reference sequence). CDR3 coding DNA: TGTGCCAGCAGCCAACAGATTAATGAAAAACTGTTTTTT. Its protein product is CASSQQINEKLFF.

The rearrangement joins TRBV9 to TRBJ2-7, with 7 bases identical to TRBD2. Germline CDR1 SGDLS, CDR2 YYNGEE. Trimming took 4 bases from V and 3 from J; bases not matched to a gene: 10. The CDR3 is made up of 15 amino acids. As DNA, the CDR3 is TGTGCCAGCAGCCCCCAGCCTAGCGGTTACTACGAGCAGTACTTC. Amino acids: CASSPQPSGYYEQYF.

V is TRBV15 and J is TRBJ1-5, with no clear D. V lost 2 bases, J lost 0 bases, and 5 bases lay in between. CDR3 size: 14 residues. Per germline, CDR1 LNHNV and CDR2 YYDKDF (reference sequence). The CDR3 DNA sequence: TGTGCCACCAGCAGAAAGAATAGCAATCAGCCCCAGCATTTT. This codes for CATSRKNSNQPQHF.

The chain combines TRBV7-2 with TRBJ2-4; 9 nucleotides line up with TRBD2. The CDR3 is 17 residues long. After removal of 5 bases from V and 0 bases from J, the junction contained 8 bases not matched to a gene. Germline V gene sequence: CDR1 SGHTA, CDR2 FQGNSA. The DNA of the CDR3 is TGTGCCAGCAGCCTTACCCGACTAGCGGTAGCCAAAAACATTCAGTACTTC. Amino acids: CASSLTRLAVAKNIQYF.